The sequence of this T cell receptor (beta chain) was determined in a study of blood T cell repertoires in COVID-19. Study in general: Both acute and convalescent COVID-19 samples were obtained from the United States, Italy and Spain. PBMCs, B-cell-depleted T cells, or T cells provided the cDNA or gDNA that made up the material.

The CDR3 has 14 residues. Germline loops: CDR1 SGHAT, CDR2 FQNNGV. V gave up 5 bases and J gave up 1 base, with 11 bases separating them. Source study methods: Reference gene primer amplification in the assay estimated nucleated cell counts. Sequencing was performed with immunoSEQ multiplex PCR; in TCRdb, only in-frame clones are kept and a portion is missing. The DNA was the basis for D and trimming; V, J and clone size are from that table. The sample shows about 60,000 clones, about 75% of them seen only once. The J gene is TRBJ1-2, the V gene TRBV11-2, with D possibly TRBD1 on 5 matching bases. The TCR comes from a human donor in a cohort sampled during active COVID-19. Input material: peripheral blood. CDR3 sequence: CASSTRQNNYGYTF. The CDR3 region has the DNA TGTGCCAGCAGCACCCGACAGAATAACTATGGCTACACCTTC.